The 12 T cell receptor beta chains below come from one sample, sequenced in a study of T-cell memory formation after mild COVID-19. TCRdb analysed the 5' RACE reads with MiXCR anew, one entry per CDR3 protein. The repertoire has 400,000 or so distinct CDR3 sequences, over 15% of them found once; the top ten carry roughly 8.4%. Sequenced material: PBMCs or a T cell subset sorted from them (not recorded which). The receptors here all came from an adult woman who had mild COVID-19 (a few samples of this study predate the infection). Cell type and time point are not known.

This clonotype was seen only a few times. V usage is TRBV29-1 and J usage is TRBJ2-7; D is perhaps TRBD2 (6 bases). This CDR3 region has 12 residues. Germline values: CDR1 SQVTM, CDR2 ANQGSEA. V was trimmed by 5 bases and J by 1 base, leaving 9 bases between them. The CDR3 DNA reads as TGCAGCGTTTCGACTAGATCCTACGAGCAGTACTTC. It encodes CSVSTRSYEQYF.

This clonotype was counted many times. The chain employs TRBV20-1 and TRBJ2-7; perhaps TRBD2 as D (5 bases). CDR1 is DFQATT, CDR2 SNEGSKA, per germline (reference sequence). The CDR3 has 13 residues. The CDR3, as DNA: TGCAGCGCCAGACTGGGGAGCTCCTACGAGCAGTACTTC. This sequence encodes CSARLGSSYEQYF.

There are a few counts of this clonotype. The rearrangement joins TRBV27 to TRBJ1-2, with TRBD1 identical over 9 bases. CDR3 length: 13 amino acids. The germline V gene encodes CDR1 MNHEY and CDR2 SMNVEV (reference sequence). The trim removed 7 bases at V and 4 bases at J, leaving 4 bases unmatched. CDR3 nucleotide sequence: TGTGCCAGCAAAGTGACAGGGGGCTATGGCTACACCTTC. Encoded protein: CASKVTGGYGYTF.

The chain carries TRBV7-2 and TRBJ2-5, with 11 bases fitting TRBD2. J was trimmed by 8 bases and V by 4 bases; bases with no gene match: 3. Germline CDR1 SGHTA, CDR2 FQGNSA. The CDR3 has 13 amino acids. CDR3 loop: CASSSLAGATQYF. CDR3 bases: TGTGCCAGCAGCTCACTAGCGGGGGCTACCCAGTACTTC.

This chain joins TRBV4-1 and TRBJ2-7; D is unresolved. CDR3 length: 17 amino acids. Between the trimmed V and J ends, which lost 0 bases and 0 bases, there was a span of 15 bases. Germline V gene lookup returns CDR1 MGHRA and CDR2 YSYEKL. The CDR3 protein is CASSQEVSPLSSYEQYF. In DNA form, the CDR3 reads TGCGCCAGCAGCCAAGAGGTATCACCCCTGAGCTCCTACGAGCAGTACTTC.

The J gene is TRBJ2-1, the V gene TRBV5-1; 7 nucleotides match TRBD2. Trimming cost V 4 bases and J 2 bases; bases outside gene matches: 9. From germline, CDR1 is SGHRS and CDR2 YFSETQ. CDR3 length: 16 amino acids. Here the CDR3 DNA reads TGCGCCAGCAGCCCCGTGGGGGGGAGGGCCTACAATGAGCAGTTCTTC. Amino acid sequence: CASSPVGGRAYNEQFF.

This clonotype was seen ten or more times. This chain uses TRBV12-3 or TRBV12-4 with TRBJ1-1; 8 bases fit TRBD1. Trimming at V came to 5 bases and at J to 0 bases, leaving 2 bases not matched to a gene. There are 14 residues in the CDR3. The CDR3 bases are TGTGCCAGCAGTCAGACAGGGGTGAACACTGAAGCTTTCTTT. Translated, it gives CASSQTGVNTEAFF.

This clonotype was picked up a small number of times. This chain joins TRBV4-1 and TRBJ1-2; TRBD1 agrees at 7 bases. Trimming at V came to 6 bases and at J to 0 bases, leaving 4 bases not matched to a gene. Germline V gene data show CDR1 as MGHRA and CDR2 as YSYEKL. The CDR3 sequence is 14 residues long. CDR3 protein: CASRTQGANYGYTF. DNA for the CDR3: TGCGCCAGCAGAACCCAGGGGGCTAACTATGGCTACACCTTC.

The chain recombines TRBV11-3 with TRBJ1-4; D unresolved. The V gene lost 3 bases and the J gene lost 5 bases, with 10 bases spanning the gap. The CDR3 totals 14 residues. Per germline, CDR1 SGHNT and CDR2 YENEEA. The CDR3 DNA reads TGTGCCAGCAGCTTGCCGGGTAGGAATGAAAAACTGTTTTTT. Translation: CASSLPGRNEKLFF.

The chain uses TRBV5-8 and TRBJ2-3; 9 nucleotides match TRBD2. In germline, CDR1 is SGHTS, CDR2 YDEGEE. J lost 4 bases, V lost 3 bases, and 12 bases had no gene match. The CDR3 spans 17 residues. CDR3 sequence: CASSSSPGTSPADTQYF. The CDR3 DNA reads as TGTGCCAGCAGCTCCTCCCCGGGGACTAGCCCGGCAGATACGCAGTATTTT.

The genes are TRBV3-1 and TRBJ1-2; D unresolved. CDR1 and CDR2 from the germline V gene are LGHDT and YNNKEL (reference sequence). The CDR3 covers 14 residues. V was clipped by 5 bases and J by 8 bases, with 18 bases between them. The CDR3 here is CASSIREATRGYTF. The CDR3 DNA reads TGTGCCAGCAGCATTCGGGAGGCCACAAGAGGCTACACCTTC.

The table lists this clonotype with a few counts. The V gene is TRBV3-1, the J gene TRBJ2-5, with no clear D. The CDR3 has 11 amino acids. Germline CDR1 and CDR2: LGHDT and YNNKEL (reference sequence). V lost 5 bases and J lost 5, with 6 bases in between. The CDR3 region has the DNA TGTGCCAGCAGCGTTCTGGAGACCCAGTACTTC. Its translation: CASSVLETQYF.